What follows are 8 T cell receptor beta chains derived from one specimen sequenced in a study of CD8 T cells in ankylosing spondylitis. TCRdb passed the 5' RACE reads through MiXCR, listing each CDR3 protein once. The top ten hold 2.5% to 3.5% of the sample, which has 100,000 to 150,000 distinct CDR3 sequences, roughly an eighth seen once. Input material: blood, either unsorted or a sorted T cell fraction (not recorded which). The receptors originated from a female donor with ankylosing spondylitis or in good health (not recorded which).

The V call is TRBV5-1, the J call TRBJ2-3, with 10 bases aligning to TRBD2. Trimming at V came to 5 bases and at J to 0 bases, leaving 12 bases not matched to a gene. In germline, CDR1 is SGHRS, CDR2 YFSETQ. The CDR3 has 18 amino acids. The CDR3: CASRFEASGGSSTDTQYF. As DNA, the CDR3 is TGCGCCAGCAGGTTTGAGGCTAGCGGGGGTTCTAGCACAGATACGCAGTATTTT.

This chain joins TRBV20-1 and TRBJ2-3, with a tentative D call TRBD2 (6 bases). This CDR3 has 13 residues. Germline V gives CDR1 DFQATT, CDR2 SNEGSKA (reference sequence). Deletions cut 6 bases from V and 1 base from J, with 11 bases between. CDR3 residues: CSANPGGTDTQYF. For the CDR3, the DNA is TGCAGTGCAAACCCGGGGGGCACAGATACGCAGTATTTT.

The sample holds many counts of this clonotype. The chain combines TRBV20-1 with TRBJ2-5, with 12 bases identical to TRBD2. Germline CDR1 is DFQATT and CDR2 is SNEGSKA (reference sequence). The CDR3 is made up of 17 amino acids. V lost 4 bases to trimming and J lost 0 bases; unmatched junction nucleotides: 9. The DNA of the CDR3 is TGCAGTGCTATGGGGCTAGCGGGGGGGTTCCACCAAGAGACCCAGTACTTC. It specifies CSAMGLAGGFHQETQYF.

This clonotype came up a few times. V gene TRBV12-3 or TRBV12-4 combines with J gene TRBJ2-2; 9 bases line up with TRBD2. This CDR3 has 15 residues. V shed 1 base, J shed 3 bases, and the junction held 0 bases outside the gene matches. The CDR3 is CASSLGGRDTGELFF. The CDR3 DNA sequence: TGTGCCAGCAGTTTAGGCGGGAGGGACACCGGGGAGCTGTTTTTT.

The rearrangement joins TRBV20-1 to TRBJ1-2; 9 positions match TRBD1. This CDR3 comprises 11 residues. CDR1 DFQATT and CDR2 SNEGSKA come from the germline V gene (reference sequence). Trimming cost V 5 bases and J 8 bases; bases outside gene matches: 3. CDR3 in amino acids: CSAEGTGGYTF. CDR3 nucleotides: TGCAGTGCTGAGGGGACAGGGGGCTACACCTTC.

This clonotype was observed a few times. V usage is TRBV7-9 and J usage is TRBJ2-1; 9 nucleotides align to TRBD2. The trim removed 5 bases at V and 7 bases at J, leaving 9 bases unmatched. The CDR3 extends over 15 amino acids. Germline CDR1 SEHNR, CDR2 FQNEAQ (reference sequence). The chain's CDR3 is CASSRRGTSRNEQFF. The CDR3 bases are TGTGCCAGCAGCCGACGCGGGACTAGCAGGAATGAGCAGTTCTTC.

V gene TRBV7-3 combines with J gene TRBJ2-1; 14 bases are a match to TRBD2. CDR1 and CDR2 from the germline V gene are SGHTA and FQGTGA. After removal of 5 bases from V and 2 bases from J, the junction contained 11 bases not matched to a gene. There are 19 residues in the CDR3. DNA for the CDR3: TGTGCCAGCAGCCTAATGGGACTAGCGGGGGTGTTTCCCTACAATGAGCAGTTCTTC. Residues: CASSLMGLAGVFPYNEQFF.

This clonotype was observed a few times. This sequence joins TRBV12-3 or TRBV12-4 and TRBJ2-1; weak D call: TRBD1 (6 bases). The V and J ends lost 1 base and 9 bases respectively, with 10 bases between them. CDR3 length equals 13 residues. CDR3 coding DNA: TGTGCCAGCAGTTTAGTTACAGGGATTGAGCAGTTCTTC. Its translation is CASSLVTGIEQFF.